The 11 T cell receptor beta chains below were found in one sample sequenced in a study of shared clonotypes between healthy human individuals. The data were produced by immunoSEQ multiplex PCR, yet TCRdb's version contains in-frame clones alone and is incomplete. The repertoire holds some 2,500,000 clones, with around 93% as singletons. The sample was naive CD4+ T cells from PBMCs. The subset denotes: CD45RA+ positively selected. Every receptor here comes from a man aged 18 to 30 in good health. Some clones in this sample may be carry-over from other donors' samples.

V gene TRBV18 combines with J gene TRBJ2-5, with 12 bases fitting TRBD2. Germline CDR1 is KGHSH and CDR2 is LQKENI. V dropped 3 bases and J dropped 5; count of bases not matched to a gene: 4. CDR3 length: 15 amino acids. CDR3 nucleotides: TGTGCCAGCTCACCTGTTCTAGCGGGAGGGGAGACCCAGTACTTC. The encoded protein is CASSPVLAGGETQYF. Based on the CDR3 plus reference TRBV18 and TRBJ2-5, the full variable domain is NAGVMQNPRHLVRRRGQEARLRCSPMKGHSHVYWYRQLPEEGLKFMVYLQKENIIDESGMPKERFSAEFPKEGPSILRIQQVVRGDSAAYFCASSPVLAGGETQYFGPGTRLLVL.

CDR3: CASSLASGRAYEQYF. CDR3 bases: TGTGCCAGCAGCTTAGCTAGCGGGAGGGCCTACGAGCAGTACTTC. This chain connects TRBV11-2 to TRBJ2-7; 12 bases are shared with TRBD2. After removal of 1 base from V and 2 bases from J, the junction contained 0 bases not matched to a gene. Per germline, CDR1 SGHAT and CDR2 FQNNGV. This CDR3 comprises 15 residues.

The DNA of the CDR3 is TGTGCCAGCAGCTGGGCCGGCAACGCGTATGAGCAGTTCTTC. As protein: CASSWAGNAYEQFF. V gene TRBV11-3 combines with J gene TRBJ2-1; no firm D call. Trimming removed 4 bases from V and 8 bases from J, with 15 bases in between. The V gene's germline CDR1 is SGHNT and CDR2 YENEEA. The CDR3 length is 14 residues.

V is TRBV2 and J is TRBJ1-5, with TRBD1 matching 9 bases. The V segment lost 0 bases and the J segment 6 bases; nucleotides outside the gene matches: 24. The CDR3 runs to 22 residues. Germline CDR1 is SNHLY and CDR2 is FYNNEI. Written as DNA, the CDR3 is TGTGCCAGCAGTGAAGCGCTTCTTCACCCAGACAGGGGGAATTTTTGGGTTCAGCCCCAGCATTTT. It encodes CASSEALLHPDRGNFWVQPQHF.

V and J are TRBV6-5 and TRBJ2-1; 8 bases align to TRBD2. The length of the CDR3 is 15 residues. The ends lost 5 bases at V and 10 bases at J; junction bases unmatched: 13. Germline assignment: CDR1 MNHEY and CDR2 SVGAGI. The CDR3, as DNA: TGTGCCAGCAGTAGTTCGGGACTAGGAGGGGGAGAGCAGTTCTTC. Its translation: CASSSSGLGGGEQFF.

The DNA of the CDR3 is TGTGCCGCCGGGCAGGGGGCGCTGGCTAATGAAAAACTGTTTTTT. Translating gives CAAGQGALANEKLFF. The V call is TRBV28, the J call TRBJ1-4; 8 bases align to TRBD1. Trimming cost V 11 bases and J 3 bases; bases outside gene matches: 11. From germline, CDR1 is MDHEN and CDR2 SYDVKM. The CDR3 extends over 15 amino acids.

This clone was found a few times. The chain uses TRBV6-5 and TRBJ1-1; TRBD1 agrees at 8 bases. The CDR3 spans 15 residues. Germline lookup yields CDR1 MNHEY and CDR2 SVGAGI. V lost 6 bases to trimming and J lost 11 bases; unmatched junction nucleotides: 17. CDR3 in amino acids: CASREHLPGGVGAFF. The CDR3 DNA reads TGTGCCAGCAGAGAACACCTCCCAGGGGGCGTGGGTGCTTTCTTT.

The rearrangement joins TRBV11-2 to TRBJ1-4, with TRBD1 matching 8 bases. The junction had 8 bases not matched to a gene; V was cut back by 3 bases and J by 2 bases. CDR1 is SGHAT, CDR2 FQNNGV, per germline. The CDR3 totals 17 residues. Written as DNA, the CDR3 is TGTGCCAGCAGCTTTCGAGACGGACAGGGCACTAATGAAAAACTGTTTTTT. The encoded protein is CASSFRDGQGTNEKLFF.

This rearrangement joins TRBV5-6 to TRBJ2-7; 11 nucleotides agree with TRBD2. CDR1 and CDR2 (germline): SGHDT, YYEEEE. The CDR3 is 15 residues long. Trimming cost V 4 bases and J 7 bases; bases outside gene matches: 10. The CDR3 coding sequence is TGTGCCAGCAGCACACTAGCGGGAGCGTGGAAAGAGCAGTACTTC. Its protein product is CASSTLAGAWKEQYF.

The CDR3 loop is CASSPEGGASYEQYF. Here the CDR3 DNA reads TGTGCCAGCAGCCCCGAGGGGGGGGCCTCCTACGAGCAGTACTTC. The rearrangement joins TRBV7-7 to TRBJ2-7; TRBD2 might be the D (7 bases). Germline V lookup: CDR1 SSHAT, CDR2 FNYEAQ (reference sequence). This CDR3 contains 15 residues. V lost 5 bases and J 0 bases, leaving 14 bases between the germline ends.

V and J are TRBV28 and TRBJ2-5; D is unresolved. The CDR3 has 17 amino acids. The germline V gene encodes CDR1 MDHEN and CDR2 SYDVKM. Trimming cost V 3 bases and J 0 bases, with 17 bases left between them. The DNA for the CDR3 is TGTGCCAGCAGTTTTGGGTCAGCTCCACTGTACCAAGAGACCCAGTACTTC. This gives the protein CASSFGSAPLYQETQYF.